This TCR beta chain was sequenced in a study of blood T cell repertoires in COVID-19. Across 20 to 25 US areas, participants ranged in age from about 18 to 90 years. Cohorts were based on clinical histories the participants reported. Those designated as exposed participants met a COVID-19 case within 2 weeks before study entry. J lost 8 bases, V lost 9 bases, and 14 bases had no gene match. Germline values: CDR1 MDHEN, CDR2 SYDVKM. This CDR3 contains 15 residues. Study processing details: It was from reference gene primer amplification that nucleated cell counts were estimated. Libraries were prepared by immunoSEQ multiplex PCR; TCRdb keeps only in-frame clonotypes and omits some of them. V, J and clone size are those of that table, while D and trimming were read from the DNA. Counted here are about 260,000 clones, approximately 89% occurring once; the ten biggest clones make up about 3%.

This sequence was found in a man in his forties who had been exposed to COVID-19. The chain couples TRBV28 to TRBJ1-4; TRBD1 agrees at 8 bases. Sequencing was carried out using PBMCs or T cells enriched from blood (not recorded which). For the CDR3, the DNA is TGTGCCAGTAATCCCCAGGGGGCAAAAGGGGAAAAACTGTTTTTT. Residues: CASNPQGAKGEKLFF. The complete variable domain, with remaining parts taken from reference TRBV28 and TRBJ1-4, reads DVKVTQSSRYLVKRTGEKVFLECVQDMDHENMFWYRQDPGLGLRLIYFSYDVKMKEKGDIPEGYSVSREKKERFSLILESASTNQTSMYLCASNPQGAKGEKLFFGSGTQLSVL.